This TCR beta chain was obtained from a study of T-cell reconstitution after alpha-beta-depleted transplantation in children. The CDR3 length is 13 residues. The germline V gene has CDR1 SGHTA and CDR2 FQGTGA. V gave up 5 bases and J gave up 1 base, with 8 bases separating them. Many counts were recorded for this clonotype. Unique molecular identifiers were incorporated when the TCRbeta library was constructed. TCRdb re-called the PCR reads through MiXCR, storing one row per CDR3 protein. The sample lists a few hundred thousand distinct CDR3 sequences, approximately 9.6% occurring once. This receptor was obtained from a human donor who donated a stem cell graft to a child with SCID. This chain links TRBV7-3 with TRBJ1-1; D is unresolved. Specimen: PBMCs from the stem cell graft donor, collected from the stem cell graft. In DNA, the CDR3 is TGTGCCAGCAGCCTGACACAGAACACTGAAGCTTTCTTT. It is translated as CASSLTQNTEAFF.